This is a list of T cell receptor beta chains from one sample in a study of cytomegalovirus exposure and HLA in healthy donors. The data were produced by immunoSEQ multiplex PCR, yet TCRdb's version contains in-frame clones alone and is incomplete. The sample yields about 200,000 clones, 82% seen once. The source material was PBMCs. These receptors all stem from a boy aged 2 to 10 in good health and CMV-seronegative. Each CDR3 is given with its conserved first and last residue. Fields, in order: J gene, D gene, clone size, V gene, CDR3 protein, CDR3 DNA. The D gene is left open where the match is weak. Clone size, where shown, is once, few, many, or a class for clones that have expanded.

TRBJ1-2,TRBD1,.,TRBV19,CASSILGGTEFYGYTF,TGTGCCAGTAGTATACTTGGAGGGACAGAATTCTATGGCTACACCTTC
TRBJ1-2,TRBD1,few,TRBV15,CATSRFRDRGSSGYTF,TGTGCCACCAGCAGATTCCGGGACAGGGGCTCCTCTGGCTACACCTTC
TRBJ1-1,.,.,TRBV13,CASSLRGGTEAFF,TGTGCCAGCAGCTTAAGGGGGGGCACTGAAGCTTTCTTT
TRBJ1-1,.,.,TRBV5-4,CASSLGIGVDGFF,TGTGCCAGCAGCTTGGGGATCGGGGTGGACGGTTTCTTT
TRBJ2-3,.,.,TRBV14,CASSWTATDTQYF,TGTGCCAGCAGCTGGACTGCAACAGATACGCAGTATTTT
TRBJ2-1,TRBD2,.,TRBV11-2,CASSLGAGGYNEQFF,TGTGCCAGCAGCTTAGGGGCGGGGGGTTACAATGAGCAGTTCTTC
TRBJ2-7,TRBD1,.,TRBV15,CATSLGQVDYEQYF,TGTGCCACCAGCCTTGGACAGGTGGACTACGAGCAGTACTTC
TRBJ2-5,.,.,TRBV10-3,CAIGQWSGRQETQYF,TGTGCCATCGGTCAGTGGAGCGGGCGGCAAGAGACCCAGTACTTC
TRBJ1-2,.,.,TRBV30,CAFSDAGFGPRGYTF,TGTGCCTTTTCAGACGCGGGCTTTGGACCCCGTGGCTACACCTTC
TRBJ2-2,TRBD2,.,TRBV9,CASSVVGGAGELFF,TGTGCCAGCAGCGTAGTGGGAGGGGCCGGGGAGCTGTTTTTT
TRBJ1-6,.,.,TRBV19,CASSRGQAGSPLHF,TGTGCCAGTAGTAGGGGCCAAGCCGGGTCACCCCTCCACTTT
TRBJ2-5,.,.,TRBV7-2,CASRLAEGKYF,TGTGCCAGCAGGCTGGCGGAGGGGAAGTACTTC
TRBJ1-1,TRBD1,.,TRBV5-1,CASSLVRTGGANTEAFF,TGCGCCAGCAGCTTGGTTCGGACAGGGGGGGCGAACACTGAAGCTTTCTTT
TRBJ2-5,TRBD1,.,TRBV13,CASSSSQGAGETQYF,TGTGCCAGCAGCTCTTCACAGGGGGCGGGGGAGACCCAGTACTTC
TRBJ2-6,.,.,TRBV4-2,CASSQDDGTGSLTF,TGTGCCAGCAGCCAAGATGATGGCACAGGGAGTCTGACTTTC
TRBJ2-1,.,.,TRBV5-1,CASSLAILTRGQFF,TGCGCCAGCAGCTTGGCCATACTCACCAGGGGGCAGTTCTTC
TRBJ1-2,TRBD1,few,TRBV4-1,CASSQDRVGYGYTF,TGCGCCAGCAGCCAGGACAGGGTCGGGTATGGCTACACCTTC
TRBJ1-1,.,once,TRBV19,CASSARLFAEAFF,TGTGCCAGTAGTGCCAGGCTTTTCGCTGAAGCTTTCTTT
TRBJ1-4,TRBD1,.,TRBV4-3,CASSRGQGVREKLFF,TGCGCCAGCAGCCGCGGACAGGGGGTGAGGGAAAAACTGTTTTTT
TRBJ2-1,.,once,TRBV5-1,CASSLWDSSNEQFF,TGCGCCAGCAGCCTGTGGGACTCCAGCAATGAGCAGTTCTTC
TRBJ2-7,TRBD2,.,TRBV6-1,CASSGGPYEQYF,TGTGCCAGCTCGGGGGGGCCCTACGAGCAGTACTTC
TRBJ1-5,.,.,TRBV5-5,CASSIQAYSNQPQHF,TGTGCCAGCAGCATACAGGCGTATAGCAATCAGCCCCAGCATTTT
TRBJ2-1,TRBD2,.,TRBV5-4,CASSLLGRGGSYNEQFF,TGTGCCAGCAGCTTGCTGGGGCGGGGGGGCTCCTACAATGAGCAGTTCTTC
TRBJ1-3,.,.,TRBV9,CASSVAGSAGLNTIYF,TGTGCCAGCAGCGTAGCCGGGTCTGCCGGCCTAAACACCATATATTTT
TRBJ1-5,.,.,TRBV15,CATSRDSPSNQPQHF,TGTGCCACCAGCAGGGACAGTCCCAGCAATCAGCCCCAGCATTTT
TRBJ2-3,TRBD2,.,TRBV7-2,CASSLGLPSGGGTDTQYF,TGTGCCAGCAGCTTAGGACTACCTAGCGGGGGGGGCACAGATACGCAGTATTTT
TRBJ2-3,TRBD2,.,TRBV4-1,CASSQDQGGGAPQYF,TGCGCCAGCAGCCAAGATCAGGGCGGGGGGGCCCCGCAGTATTTT
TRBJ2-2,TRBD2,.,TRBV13,CASSSGLAVSCGELFF,TGTGCCAGCAGCTCCGGACTAGCGGTAAGTTGCGGGGAGCTGTTTTTT
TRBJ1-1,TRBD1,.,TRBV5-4,CASTKQGAISNTEAFF,TGTGCCAGCACCAAACAGGGGGCAATATCGAACACTGAAGCTTTCTTT
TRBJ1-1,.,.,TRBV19,CASEGGVLNTEAFF,TGTGCCAGTGAGGGAGGGGTCTTGAACACTGAAGCTTTCTTT
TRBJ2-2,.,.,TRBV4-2,CASSQGGLGGLSGELFF,TGTGCCAGCAGCCAAGGGGGGTTGGGGGGGCTAAGCGGGGAGCTGTTTTTT
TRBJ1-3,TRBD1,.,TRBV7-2,CASSLGGTGPGNTIYF,TGTGCCAGCAGCCTAGGGGGGACAGGACCTGGAAACACCATATATTTT
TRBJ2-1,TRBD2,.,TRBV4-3,CASSPSASGGGEQFF,TGCGCCAGCAGCCCGTCGGCTAGCGGGGGTGGTGAGCAGTTCTTC
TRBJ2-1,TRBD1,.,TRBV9,CASSLNGQGANEQFF,TGTGCCAGCAGCCTAAATGGACAGGGGGCGAATGAGCAGTTCTTC
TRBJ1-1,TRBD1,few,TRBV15,CATSRDRPGQGQAFF,TGTGCCACCAGCAGAGATCGACCGGGACAGGGACAAGCTTTCTTT
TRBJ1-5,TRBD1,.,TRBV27,CASSWGRGDQPQHF,TGTGCCAGCAGTTGGGGCAGGGGGGATCAGCCCCAGCATTTT
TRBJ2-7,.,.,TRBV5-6,CASSLGQPSYEQYF,TGTGCCAGCAGCTTGGGACAGCCTTCCTACGAGCAGTACTTC
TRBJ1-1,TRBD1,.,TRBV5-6,CASSPGDSRFEAFF,TGTGCCAGCAGCCCAGGGGACAGCCGTTTTGAAGCTTTCTTT
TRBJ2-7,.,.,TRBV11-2,CASSSIGGNSYEQYF,TGTGCCAGCAGCTCCATCGGAGGGAACTCCTACGAGCAGTACTTC
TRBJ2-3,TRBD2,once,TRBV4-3,CASSQELLAASTGTQYF,TGCGCCAGCAGCCAAGAGTTGCTAGCGGCTAGCACAGGTACGCAGTATTTT
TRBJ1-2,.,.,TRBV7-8,CASSLRDKGNYGYTF,TGTGCCAGCAGCTTAAGGGACAAGGGGAACTATGGCTACACCTTC
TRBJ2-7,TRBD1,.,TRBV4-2,CASSQASGGSYEQYF,TGTGCCAGCAGCCAAGCTTCAGGGGGCTCCTACGAGCAGTACTTC
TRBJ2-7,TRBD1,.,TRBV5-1,CASSFTGGSYEQYF,TGCGCCAGCAGCTTTACAGGGGGATCCTACGAGCAGTACTTC
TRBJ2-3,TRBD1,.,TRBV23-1,CASSQPRTGVRTDTQYF,TGCGCCAGCAGTCAGCCCCGGACAGGGGTCCGCACAGATACGCAGTATTTT
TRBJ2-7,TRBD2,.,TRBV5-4,CASSLAAGGTYEQYF,TGTGCCAGCAGCTTGGCAGCGGGGGGGACCTACGAGCAGTACTTC
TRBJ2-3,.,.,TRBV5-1,CASSLGPVRTDTQYF,TGCGCCAGCAGCTTGGGTCCGGTCCGGACAGATACGCAGTATTTT
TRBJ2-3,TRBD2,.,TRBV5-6,CASSLLGLATDTQYF,TGTGCCAGCAGCCTCCTTGGACTAGCCACAGATACGCAGTATTTT
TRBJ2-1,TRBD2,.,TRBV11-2,CASSWVTSVPYNEQFF,TGTGCCAGCAGCTGGGTTACTAGCGTCCCCTACAATGAGCAGTTCTTC
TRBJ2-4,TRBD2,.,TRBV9,CASRGRALAKNIQYF,TGTGCCAGCAGAGGGAGGGCCCTAGCCAAAAACATTCAGTACTTC
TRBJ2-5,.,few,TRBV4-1,CASSRASGSQETQYF,TGCGCCAGCAGCCGCGCTTCCGGGAGCCAAGAGACCCAGTACTTC
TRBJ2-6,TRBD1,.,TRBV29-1,CSVDRDSSGANVLTF,TGCAGCGTTGACAGGGACAGCTCTGGGGCCAACGTCCTGACTTTC
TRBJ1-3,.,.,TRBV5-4,CASSLLGGRNTIYF,TGTGCCAGCAGCTTATTGGGGGGTAGAAACACCATATATTTT
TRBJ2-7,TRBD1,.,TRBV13,CASRARQGARQYF,TGTGCCAGCAGAGCGAGACAGGGGGCACGGCAGTACTTC
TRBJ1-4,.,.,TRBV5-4,CASSSATDEKLFF,TGTGCCAGCAGCTCGGCTACAGACGAAAAACTGTTTTTT
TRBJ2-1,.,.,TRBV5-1,CASSLEGVYNEQFF,TGCGCCAGCAGCTTGGAGGGGGTCTACAATGAGCAGTTCTTC